A single sample gave rise to the 19 T cell receptor beta chains below, sequenced in a study of cytomegalovirus exposure and HLA in healthy donors. With 60 Vbeta and 13 Jbeta primers, the PCR was carried out. Clones were sequenced by immunoSEQ multiplex PCR, and TCRdb holds only the in-frame ones, with some missing. The sample lists around 200,000 clones, 84% occurring once. The material sequenced was PBMCs. These receptors originate from a girl aged 2 to 10 in good health and CMV-seropositive.

This clone was seen only once. The chain recombines TRBV25-1 with TRBJ1-3, with D possibly matching TRBD1 (5 bases). Germline-derived CDR1 and CDR2 are MGHDK and SYGVNS. The CDR3 has 15 amino acids. V dropped 1 base and J dropped 7 bases, with 14 bases sitting between them. As DNA, the CDR3 is TGTGCCAGCAGTGAATTAGGAGGGGAAGGGAACACCATATATTTT. Protein sequence: CASSELGGEGNTIYF.

V and J are TRBV11-3 and TRBJ2-2; 14 positions match TRBD2. In germline, CDR1 is SGHNT, CDR2 YENEEA. This CDR3 region has 16 residues. The V gene end was trimmed by 7 bases and the J gene end by 4 bases; junction bases not matched to a gene: 5. The CDR3 DNA follows: TGTGCCAGCAAGACTAGCGGGAGGGCCCGCACCGGGGAGCTGTTTTTT. It yields the protein CASKTSGRARTGELFF.

The chain uses TRBV27 and TRBJ2-5; a weak D match, TRBD2 (5 bases). Matching the DNA end better, TRBJ2-7 makes the J call doubtful. The CDR3 has 14 amino acids. In germline, CDR1 is MNHEY, CDR2 SMNVEV (reference sequence). This CDR3 is CAVGSWTGSYEQYF. The CDR3 nucleotides are TGTGCTGTTGGCTCCTGGACTGGTTCCTACGAGCAGTACTTC.

The chain couples TRBV7-3 to TRBJ2-5, with TRBD2 identical over 8 bases. The length of the CDR3 is 15 residues. J was trimmed by 4 bases and V by 3 bases; bases with no gene match: 7. Germline-derived CDR1 and CDR2 are SGHTA and FQGTGA. Here the CDR3 DNA reads TGTGCCAGCAGCTTTACGGGACTAGGGGGAGAGACCCAGTACTTC. Its translation is CASSFTGLGGETQYF.

The genes are TRBV6-6 and TRBJ2-1; unclear D gene. Per the germline V gene, CDR1 is MNHNY and CDR2 is SVGAGI (reference sequence). The CDR3 totals 13 residues. Trimming left V 0 bases short and J 6 bases short, with 6 bases between. Written as DNA, the CDR3 is TGTGCCAGCAGTTACTCGACTGTCAATGAGCAGTTCTTC. It codes for CASSYSTVNEQFF.

The gene calls are TRBV21-1 and TRBJ2-4; the DNA was not compared with TRBD2, the D call given in the table. TRBV21-1 has pseudogene status. This CDR3 comprises 21 residues. This chain's CDR3 is CASSKVGGRVNTPIAKNIQYF. As DNA, the CDR3 is TGTGCCAGCAGCAAAGTGGGGGGGAGAGTAAATACGCCAATAGCCAAAAACATTCAGTACTTC.

This clone was recorded once. The chain joins TRBV13 to TRBJ1-5, with TRBD1 as a possible D gene (5 bases). The V gene's germline CDR1 is PRHDT and CDR2 FYEKMQ (reference sequence). V was cut by 2 bases and J by 5 bases, with 13 bases left in between. There are 15 residues in the CDR3. This CDR3 reads CASSLRGAGYQPQHF. The CDR3, as DNA: TGTGCCAGCAGCTTACGCGGGGCAGGTTATCAGCCCCAGCATTTT. Supplemented by reference TRBV13 and TRBJ1-5, the full variable domain reads AAGVIQSPRHLIKEKRETATLKCYPIPRHDTVYWYQQGPGQDPQFLISFYEKMQSDKGSIPDRFSAQQFSDYHSELNMSSLELGDSALYFCASSLRGAGYQPQHFGDGTRLSIL.

CDR3 sequence (DNA): TGCGCCAGCAGCTTGGGTCGACAGGGAGCACAGAACACTGAAGCTTTCTTT. Translating it yields CASSLGRQGAQNTEAFF. The chain recombines TRBV5-1 with TRBJ1-1; 7 bases match TRBD1. This CDR3 contains 17 residues. Germline assignment: CDR1 SGHRS and CDR2 YFSETQ. After removal of 0 bases from V and 1 base from J, the junction contained 9 bases not matched to a gene.

This chain links TRBV18 with TRBJ2-7; 9 nucleotides agree with TRBD1. Germline assignment: CDR1 KGHSH and CDR2 LQKENI. The CDR3 covers 16 residues. V lost 2 bases, J lost 1 base, and 6 bases stayed unmatched. CDR3 sequence reads: CASSPSEGTGSYEQYF. Here the CDR3 DNA reads TGTGCCAGCTCACCATCAGAGGGGACAGGGTCCTACGAGCAGTACTTC.

This chain uses TRBV6-5 with TRBJ2-7, with D possibly matching TRBD1 (5 bases). Trimming left V 6 bases short and J 3 bases short, with 15 bases between. Germline CDR1 MNHEY, CDR2 SVGAGI. This CDR3 is built from 14 residues. The CDR3: CASSPTDENYEQYF. For the CDR3, the DNA is TGTGCCAGCAGCCCGACAGATGAAAACTACGAGCAGTACTTC.

The chain recombines TRBV7-3 with TRBJ1-1; no definite D call. This CDR3 comprises 13 residues. CDR1 SGHTA and CDR2 FQGTGA come from the germline V gene. Trimming shortened V by 2 bases and J by 1 base, and 5 bases separated the two germline ends. The CDR3 sequence is CASSLEGNTEAFF. Here the CDR3 DNA reads TGTGCCAGCAGCTTAGAGGGGAACACTGAAGCTTTCTTT.

V gene TRBV5-4 combines with J gene TRBJ1-1; TRBD1 matches 7 bases. The CDR3 is 16 residues long. From germline, CDR1 is SGHNT and CDR2 YYREEE (reference sequence). With V trimmed by 1 base and J by 4 bases, 10 bases remained unmatched. CDR3 sequence: CASSLNRGHFGTEAFF. As DNA, the CDR3 is TGTGCCAGCAGCTTGAATAGGGGGCATTTTGGCACTGAAGCTTTCTTT.

The chain has TRBV7-9 and TRBJ2-2, with TRBD1 as a possible D gene (6 bases). Germline V lookup: CDR1 SEHNR, CDR2 FQNEAQ (reference sequence). V was pared by 3 bases and J by 4 bases, with 12 bases between. The CDR3 loop spans 15 amino acids. This CDR3 reads CASSFPGVLTGELFF. The CDR3 DNA sequence: TGTGCCAGCAGCTTTCCAGGGGTACTCACCGGGGAGCTGTTTTTT.

With regard to this clone: The same CDR3 also results from other DNA sequences found in this sample. V and J are TRBV6-1 and TRBJ2-1, with 13 bases lining up with TRBD2. Germline CDR1 reads MNHNS; CDR2 reads SASEGT. The V segment lost 6 bases and the J segment 7 bases; nucleotides outside the gene matches: 3. The CDR3 has 14 residues. In DNA form, the CDR3 reads TGTGCCAGCAGAACTAGCGGGAGGGTGAATGAGCAGTTCTTC. Its protein product is CASRTSGRVNEQFF.

As to this clone: The junction departs from the called germline gene at one end, perhaps through a read error. This chain joins TRBV30 and TRBJ1-6; TRBD1 matches at 9 bases. CDR1 is GTSNPN, CDR2 SVGIG, per germline (reference sequence). The CDR3 totals 13 residues. The CDR3 sequence: CAWSQGQGTPPHF. Written as DNA, the CDR3 is TGTGCCTGGAGCCAAGGACAGGGGACACCCCCCCACTTT.

The chain carries TRBV15 and TRBJ2-1, with 10 bases matching TRBD2. Per germline, CDR1 LNHNV and CDR2 YYDKDF (reference sequence). This CDR3 spans 19 amino acids. J gave up 7 bases and V 1 base, and 16 bases lay outside the gene matches. The CDR3 DNA follows: TGTGCCACCAGCAGAGCTCCTATCTTTGGGCTAGCGGGAGCAAATGAGCAGTTCTTC. Encoded protein: CATSRAPIFGLAGANEQFF.

This clone was seen a few times. The chain combines TRBV6-5 with TRBJ1-5; no definite D call. V lost 4 bases and J lost 5, with 9 bases in between. Germline-derived CDR1 and CDR2 are MNHEY and SVGAGI. This CDR3 comprises 13 residues. CDR3 loop: CASSFSLHQPQHF. In nucleotides, the CDR3 is TGTGCCAGCAGTTTCTCCCTACATCAGCCCCAGCATTTT.

This clone came up a few times. In DNA form, the CDR3 reads TGTGCCAGTAGTATCCGGGGGAGGACGTGGGAGGGCACCTACGAGCAGTACTTC. Amino acids: CASSIRGRTWEGTYEQYF. V usage is TRBV19 and J usage is TRBJ2-7; TRBD2 agrees at 7 bases. Germline assignment: CDR1 LNHDA and CDR2 SQIVND (reference sequence). The CDR3 consists of 18 residues. J lost 2 bases, V lost 3 bases, and 16 bases had no gene match.

This clone is a singleton in its sample. The chain recombines TRBV5-4 with TRBJ2-7; 9 bases line up with TRBD2. The CDR3 spans 14 residues. Germline CDR1 reads SGHNT; CDR2 reads YYREEE (reference sequence). The V gene end was trimmed by 6 bases and the J gene end by 0 bases; junction bases not matched to a gene: 4. The CDR3: CASTLAGSSYEQYF. The CDR3 DNA sequence: TGTGCCAGCACCCTAGCGGGGAGCTCCTACGAGCAGTACTTC.